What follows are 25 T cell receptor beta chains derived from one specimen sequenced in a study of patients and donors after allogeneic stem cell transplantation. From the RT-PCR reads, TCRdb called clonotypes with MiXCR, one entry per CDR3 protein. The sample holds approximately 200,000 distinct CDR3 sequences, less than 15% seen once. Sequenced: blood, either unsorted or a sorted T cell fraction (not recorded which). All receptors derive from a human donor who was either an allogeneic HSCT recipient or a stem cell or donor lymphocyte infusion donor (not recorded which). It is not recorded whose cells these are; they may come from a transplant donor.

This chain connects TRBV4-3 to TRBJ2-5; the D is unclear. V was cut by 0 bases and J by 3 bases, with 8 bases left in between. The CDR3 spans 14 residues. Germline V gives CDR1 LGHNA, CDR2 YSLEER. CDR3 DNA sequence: TGCGCCAGCAGCCAAGATATCTGGGAAGAGACCCAGTACTTC. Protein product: CASSQDIWEETQYF.

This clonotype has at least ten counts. CDR3: CASTSVGRINTGELFF. The CDR3 nucleotides are TGCGCCAGCACCTCCGTCGGACGTATCAACACCGGGGAGCTGTTTTTT. The chain employs TRBV5-1 and TRBJ2-2; D remains ambiguous. The V gene's germline CDR1 is SGHRS and CDR2 YFSETQ. V lost 6 bases to trimming and J lost 2 bases, with 17 bases between them. The CDR3 sequence is 16 residues long. Full variable domain (remainder filled in from reference TRBV5-1 and TRBJ2-2): KAGVTQTPRYLIKTRGQQVTLSCSPISGHRSVSWYQQTPGQGLQFLFEYFSETQRNKGNFPGRFSGRQFSNSRSEMNVSTLELGDSALYLCASTSVGRINTGELFFGEGSRLTVL.

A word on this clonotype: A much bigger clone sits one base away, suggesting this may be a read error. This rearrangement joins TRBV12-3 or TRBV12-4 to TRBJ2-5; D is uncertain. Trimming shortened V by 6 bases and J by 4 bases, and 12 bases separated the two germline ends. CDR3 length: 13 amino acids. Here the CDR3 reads CASSSETRETQYF. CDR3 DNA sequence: TGTGCCAGCAGCTCCGAGACTCGAGAGACCCAGTACTTC.

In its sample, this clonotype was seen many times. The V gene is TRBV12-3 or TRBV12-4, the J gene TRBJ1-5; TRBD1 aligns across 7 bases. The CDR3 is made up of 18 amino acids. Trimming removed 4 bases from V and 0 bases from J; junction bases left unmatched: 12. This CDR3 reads CASSSTGQQTYSNQPQHF. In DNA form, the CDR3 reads TGTGCCAGCAGTTCCACGGGACAGCAGACTTATAGCAATCAGCCCCAGCATTTT.

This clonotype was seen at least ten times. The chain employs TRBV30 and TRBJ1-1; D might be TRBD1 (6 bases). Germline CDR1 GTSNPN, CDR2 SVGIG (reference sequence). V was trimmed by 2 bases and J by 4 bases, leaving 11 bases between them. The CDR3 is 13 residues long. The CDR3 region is CAWSPGAGTEAFF. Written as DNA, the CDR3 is TGTGCCTGGAGTCCGGGGGCCGGCACTGAAGCTTTCTTT.

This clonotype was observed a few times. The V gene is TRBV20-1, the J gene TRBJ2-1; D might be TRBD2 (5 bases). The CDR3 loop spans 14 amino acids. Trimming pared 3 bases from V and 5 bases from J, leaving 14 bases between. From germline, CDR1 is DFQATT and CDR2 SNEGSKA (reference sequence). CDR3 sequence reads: CSASASSGNNEQFF. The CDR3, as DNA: TGCAGTGCTAGTGCGTCAAGCGGAAACAATGAGCAGTTCTTC.

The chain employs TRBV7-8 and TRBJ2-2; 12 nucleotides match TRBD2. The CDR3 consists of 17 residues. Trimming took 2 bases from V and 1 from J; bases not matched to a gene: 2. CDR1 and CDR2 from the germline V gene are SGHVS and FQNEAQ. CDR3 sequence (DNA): TGTGCCAGCAGCTTACGGACTAGCGGGATGAACACCGGGGAGCTGTTTTTT. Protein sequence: CASSLRTSGMNTGELFF. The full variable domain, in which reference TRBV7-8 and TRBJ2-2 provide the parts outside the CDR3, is GAGVSQSPRYKVAKRGQDVALRCDPISGHVSLFWYQQALGQGPEFLTYFQNEAQLDKSGLPSDRFFAERPEGSVSTLKIQRTQQEDSAVYLCASSLRTSGMNTGELFFGEGSRLTVL.

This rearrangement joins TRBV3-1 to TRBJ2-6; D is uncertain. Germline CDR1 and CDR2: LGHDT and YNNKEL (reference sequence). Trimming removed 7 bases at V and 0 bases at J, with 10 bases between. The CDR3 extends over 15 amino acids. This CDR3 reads CASTPDSSGANVLTF. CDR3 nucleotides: TGTGCCAGCACCCCAGATAGCTCTGGGGCCAACGTCCTGACTTTC.

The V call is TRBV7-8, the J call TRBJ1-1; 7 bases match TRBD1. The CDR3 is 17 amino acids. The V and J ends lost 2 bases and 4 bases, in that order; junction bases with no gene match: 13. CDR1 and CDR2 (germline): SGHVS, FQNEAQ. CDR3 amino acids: CASSLWQGGGIGTEAFF. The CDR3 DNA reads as TGTGCCAGCAGCTTATGGCAGGGGGGGGGGATAGGCACTGAAGCTTTCTTT.

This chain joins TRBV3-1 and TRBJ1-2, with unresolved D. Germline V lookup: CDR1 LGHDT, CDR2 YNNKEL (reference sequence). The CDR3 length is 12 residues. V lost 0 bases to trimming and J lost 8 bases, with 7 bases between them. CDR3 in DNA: TGTGCCAGCAGCCAAGATTTTGGAGGCTACACCTTC. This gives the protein CASSQDFGGYTF.

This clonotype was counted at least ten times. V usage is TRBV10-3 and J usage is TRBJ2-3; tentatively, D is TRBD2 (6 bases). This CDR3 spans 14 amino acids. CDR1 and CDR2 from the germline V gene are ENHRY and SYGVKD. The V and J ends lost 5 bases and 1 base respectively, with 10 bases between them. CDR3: CAISSSARTDTQYF. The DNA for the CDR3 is TGTGCCATCAGTTCTAGCGCGCGCACAGATACGCAGTATTTT.

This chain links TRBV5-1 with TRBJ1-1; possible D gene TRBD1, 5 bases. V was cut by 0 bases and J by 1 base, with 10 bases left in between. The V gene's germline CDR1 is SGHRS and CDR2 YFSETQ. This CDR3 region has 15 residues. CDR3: CASSLDRKQNTEAFF. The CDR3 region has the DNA TGCGCCAGCAGCTTGGACAGGAAACAGAACACTGAAGCTTTCTTT.

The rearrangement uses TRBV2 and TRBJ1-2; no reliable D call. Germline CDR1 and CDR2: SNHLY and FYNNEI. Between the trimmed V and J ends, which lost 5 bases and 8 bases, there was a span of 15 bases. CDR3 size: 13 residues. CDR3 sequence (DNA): TGTGCCAGCAGTCTTAAATCAGACGTCGGCTACACCTTC. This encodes CASSLKSDVGYTF.

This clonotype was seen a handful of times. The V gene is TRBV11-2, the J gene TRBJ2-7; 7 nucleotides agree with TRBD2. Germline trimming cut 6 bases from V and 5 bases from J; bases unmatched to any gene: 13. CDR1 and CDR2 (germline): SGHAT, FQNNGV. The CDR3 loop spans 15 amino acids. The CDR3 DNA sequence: TGTGCCAGCAGTTTTAATTGGGGGGGAGCTAACGAGCAGTACTTC. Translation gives CASSFNWGGANEQYF.

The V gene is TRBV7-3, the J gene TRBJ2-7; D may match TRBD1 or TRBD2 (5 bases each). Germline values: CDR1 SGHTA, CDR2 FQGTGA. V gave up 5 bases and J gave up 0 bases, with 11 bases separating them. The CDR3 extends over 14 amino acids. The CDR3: CASSRDGTSYEQYF. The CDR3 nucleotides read TGTGCCAGCAGCCGGGACGGGACCTCCTACGAGCAGTACTTC.

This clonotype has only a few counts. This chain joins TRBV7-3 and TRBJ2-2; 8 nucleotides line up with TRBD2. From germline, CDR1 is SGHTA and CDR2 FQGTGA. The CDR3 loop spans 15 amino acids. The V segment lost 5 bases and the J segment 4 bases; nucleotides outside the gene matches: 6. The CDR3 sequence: CASSRALAGTGELFF. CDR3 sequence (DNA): TGTGCCAGCAGCCGGGCGCTAGCGGGCACCGGGGAGCTGTTTTTT. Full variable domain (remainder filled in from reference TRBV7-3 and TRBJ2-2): GAGVSQTPSNKVTEKGKYVELRCDPISGHTALYWYRQSLGQGPEFLIYFQGTGAADDSGLPNDRFFAVRPEGSVSTLKIQRTERGDSAVYLCASSRALAGTGELFFGEGSRLTVL.

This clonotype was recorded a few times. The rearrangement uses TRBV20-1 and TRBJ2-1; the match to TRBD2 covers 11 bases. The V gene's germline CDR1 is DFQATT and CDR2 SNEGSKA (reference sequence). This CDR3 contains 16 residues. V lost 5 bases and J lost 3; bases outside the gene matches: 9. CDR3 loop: CSALPLAGGLYNEQFF. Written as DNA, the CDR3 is TGCAGTGCTCTTCCGCTAGCGGGGGGCCTCTACAATGAGCAGTTCTTC.

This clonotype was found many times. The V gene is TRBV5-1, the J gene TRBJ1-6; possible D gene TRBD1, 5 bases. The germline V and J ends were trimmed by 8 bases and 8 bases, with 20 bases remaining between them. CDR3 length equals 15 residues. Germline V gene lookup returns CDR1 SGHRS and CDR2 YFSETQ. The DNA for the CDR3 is TGCGCCAGTTCCCGGGACGGCGCTACGGATTCACCCCTCCACTTT. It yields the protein CASSRDGATDSPLHF.

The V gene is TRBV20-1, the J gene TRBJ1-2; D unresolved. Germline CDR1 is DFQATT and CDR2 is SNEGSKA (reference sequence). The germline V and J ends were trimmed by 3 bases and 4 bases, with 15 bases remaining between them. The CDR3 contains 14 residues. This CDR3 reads CSASKGGRIYGYTF. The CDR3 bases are TGCAGTGCTAGTAAAGGAGGAAGGATCTATGGCTACACCTTC.

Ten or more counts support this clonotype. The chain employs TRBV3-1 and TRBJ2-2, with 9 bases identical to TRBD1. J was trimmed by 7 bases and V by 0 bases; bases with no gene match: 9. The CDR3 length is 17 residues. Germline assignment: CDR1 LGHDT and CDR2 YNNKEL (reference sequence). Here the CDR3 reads CASSQDRNRGPVGELFF. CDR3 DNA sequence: TGTGCCAGCAGCCAAGATAGGAACAGGGGGCCGGTCGGGGAGCTGTTTTTT.

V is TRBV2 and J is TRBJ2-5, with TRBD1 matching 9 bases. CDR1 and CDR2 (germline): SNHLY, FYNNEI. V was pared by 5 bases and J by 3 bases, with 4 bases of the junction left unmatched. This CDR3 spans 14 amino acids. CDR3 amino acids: CASSPGTGKETQYF. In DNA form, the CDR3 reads TGTGCCAGCAGTCCCGGGACAGGGAAAGAGACCCAGTACTTC.

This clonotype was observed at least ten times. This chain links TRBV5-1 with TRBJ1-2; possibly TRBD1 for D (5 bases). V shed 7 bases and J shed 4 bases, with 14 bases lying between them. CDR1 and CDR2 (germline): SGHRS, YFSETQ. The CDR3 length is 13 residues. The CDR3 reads CASDVGGGYGYTF. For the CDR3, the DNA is TGCGCCAGCGACGTGGGGGGTGGCTATGGCTACACCTTC.

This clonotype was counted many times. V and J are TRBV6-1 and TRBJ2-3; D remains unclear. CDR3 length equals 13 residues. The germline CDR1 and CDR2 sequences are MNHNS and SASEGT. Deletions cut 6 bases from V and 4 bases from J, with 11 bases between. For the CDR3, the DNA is TGTGCCAGCAGCTCCGTAGCCCCAGATACGCAGTATTTT. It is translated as CASSSVAPDTQYF.

Here the CDR3 reads CASSDGLAMGGGDTQYF. Written as DNA, the CDR3 is TGTGCCAGCAGTGACGGCCTAGCGATGGGGGGAGGAGATACGCAGTATTTT. J is TRBJ2-3 and V is TRBV6-2 or TRBV6-3; weak D call: TRBD2 (6 bases). V was cut by 5 bases and J by 5 bases, with 23 bases left in between. Germline V gene lookup returns CDR1 MNHEY and CDR2 SVGEGT. The CDR3 consists of 17 residues.

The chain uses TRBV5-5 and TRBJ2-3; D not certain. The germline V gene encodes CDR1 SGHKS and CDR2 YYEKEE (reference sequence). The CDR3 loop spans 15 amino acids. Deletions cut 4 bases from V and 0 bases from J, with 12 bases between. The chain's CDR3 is CASSPPLTSTDTQYF. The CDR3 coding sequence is TGTGCCAGCAGCCCCCCCCTTACCAGCACAGATACGCAGTATTTT.